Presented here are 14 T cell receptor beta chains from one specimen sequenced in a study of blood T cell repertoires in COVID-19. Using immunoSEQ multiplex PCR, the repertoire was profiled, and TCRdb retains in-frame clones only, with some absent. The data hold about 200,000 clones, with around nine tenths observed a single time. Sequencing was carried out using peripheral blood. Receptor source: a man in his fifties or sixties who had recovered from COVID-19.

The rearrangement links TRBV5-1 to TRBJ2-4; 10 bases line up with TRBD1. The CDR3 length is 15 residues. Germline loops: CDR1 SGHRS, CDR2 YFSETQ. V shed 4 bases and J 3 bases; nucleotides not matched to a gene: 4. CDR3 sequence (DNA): TGCGCCAGCAGCGCTGGACAGGGGGACAAAAACATTCAGTACTTC. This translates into CASSAGQGDKNIQYF.

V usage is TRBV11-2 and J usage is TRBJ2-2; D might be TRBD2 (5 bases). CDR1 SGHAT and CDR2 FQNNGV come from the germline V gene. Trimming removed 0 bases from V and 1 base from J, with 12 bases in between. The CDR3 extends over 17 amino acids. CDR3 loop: CASSLDYLDWNTGELFF. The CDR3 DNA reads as TGTGCCAGCAGCTTAGATTATCTGGACTGGAACACCGGGGAGCTGTTTTTT.

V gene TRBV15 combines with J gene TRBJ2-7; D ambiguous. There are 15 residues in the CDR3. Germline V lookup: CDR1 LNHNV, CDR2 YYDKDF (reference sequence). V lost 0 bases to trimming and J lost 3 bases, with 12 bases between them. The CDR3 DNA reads TGTGCCACCAGCAGAGATCATGGCCAGGTCTACGAGCAGTACTTC. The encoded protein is CATSRDHGQVYEQYF.

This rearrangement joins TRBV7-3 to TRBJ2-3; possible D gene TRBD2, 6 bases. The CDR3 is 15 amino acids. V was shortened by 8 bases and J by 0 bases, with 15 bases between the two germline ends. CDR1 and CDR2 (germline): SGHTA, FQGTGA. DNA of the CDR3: TGTGCCAGCCGCCAGGAGGGAGGTAGCACAGATACGCAGTATTTT. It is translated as CASRQEGGSTDTQYF.

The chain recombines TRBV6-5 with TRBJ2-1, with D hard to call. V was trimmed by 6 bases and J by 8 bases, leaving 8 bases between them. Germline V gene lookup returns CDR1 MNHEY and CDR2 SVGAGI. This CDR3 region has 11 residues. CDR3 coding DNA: TGTGCCAGCAGATCCCGGTATGAGCAGTTCTTC. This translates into CASRSRYEQFF.

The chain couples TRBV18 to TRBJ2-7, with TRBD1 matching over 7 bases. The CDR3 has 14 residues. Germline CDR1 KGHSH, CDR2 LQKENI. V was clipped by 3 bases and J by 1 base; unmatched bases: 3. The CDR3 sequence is CASSPTGPSYEQYF. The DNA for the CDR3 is TGTGCCAGCTCACCGACAGGGCCTTCCTACGAGCAGTACTTC.

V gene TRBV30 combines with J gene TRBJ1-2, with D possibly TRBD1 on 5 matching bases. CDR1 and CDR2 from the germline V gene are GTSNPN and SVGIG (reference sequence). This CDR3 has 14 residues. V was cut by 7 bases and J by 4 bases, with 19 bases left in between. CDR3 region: CALLRGGYSYGYTF. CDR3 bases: TGTGCCTTGCTTCGGGGGGGGTACAGCTATGGCTACACCTTC.

The CDR3 reads CASTEGGLAKNIQYF. Written as DNA, the CDR3 is TGTGCCAGCACTGAAGGCGGGTTAGCCAAAAACATTCAGTACTTC. V usage is TRBV28 and J usage is TRBJ2-4; a weak D match, TRBD2 (5 bases). Deletions cut 7 bases from V and 0 bases from J, with 13 bases between. The CDR3 runs to 15 residues. Germline V gene sequence: CDR1 MDHEN, CDR2 SYDVKM.

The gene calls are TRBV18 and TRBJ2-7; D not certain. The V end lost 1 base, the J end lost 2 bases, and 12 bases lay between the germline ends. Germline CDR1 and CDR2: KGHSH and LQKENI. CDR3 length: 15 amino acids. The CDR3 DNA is TGTGCCAGCTCACCACTTGTTACAGTAACCTACGAGCAGTACTTC. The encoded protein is CASSPLVTVTYEQYF.

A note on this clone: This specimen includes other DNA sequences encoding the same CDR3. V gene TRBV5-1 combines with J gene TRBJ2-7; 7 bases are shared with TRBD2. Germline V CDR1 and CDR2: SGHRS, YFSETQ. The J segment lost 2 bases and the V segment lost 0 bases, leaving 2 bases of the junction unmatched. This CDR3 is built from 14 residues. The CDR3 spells CASSLAGGTYEQYF. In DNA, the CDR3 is TGCGCCAGCAGCTTGGCGGGGGGAACCTACGAGCAGTACTTC. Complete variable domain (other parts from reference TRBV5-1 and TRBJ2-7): KAGVTQTPRYLIKTRGQQVTLSCSPISGHRSVSWYQQTPGQGLQFLFEYFSETQRNKGNFPGRFSGRQFSNSRSEMNVSTLELGDSALYLCASSLAGGTYEQYFGPGTRLTVT.

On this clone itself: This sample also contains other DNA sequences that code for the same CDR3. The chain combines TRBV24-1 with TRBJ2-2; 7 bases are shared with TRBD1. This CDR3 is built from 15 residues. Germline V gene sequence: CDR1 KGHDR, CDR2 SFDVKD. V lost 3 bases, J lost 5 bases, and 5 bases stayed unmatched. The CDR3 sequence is CATSDPRQGTGELFF. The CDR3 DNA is TGTGCCACCAGTGATCCCCGACAGGGTACCGGGGAGCTGTTTTTT.

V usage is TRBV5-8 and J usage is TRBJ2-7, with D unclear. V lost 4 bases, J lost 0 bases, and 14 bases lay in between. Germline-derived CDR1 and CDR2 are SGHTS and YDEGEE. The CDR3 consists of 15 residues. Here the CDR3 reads CASSQIRLTSYEQYF. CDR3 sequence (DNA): TGTGCCAGCAGCCAGATCCGACTGACCTCCTACGAGCAGTACTTC.

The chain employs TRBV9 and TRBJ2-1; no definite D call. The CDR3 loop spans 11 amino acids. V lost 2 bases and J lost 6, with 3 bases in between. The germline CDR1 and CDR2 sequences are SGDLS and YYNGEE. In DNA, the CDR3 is TGTGCCAGCAGCGTCAGCAATGAGCAGTTCTTC. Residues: CASSVSNEQFF.

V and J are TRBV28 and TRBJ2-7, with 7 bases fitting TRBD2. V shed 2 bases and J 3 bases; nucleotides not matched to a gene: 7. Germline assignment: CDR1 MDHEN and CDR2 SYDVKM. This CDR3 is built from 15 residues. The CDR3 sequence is CASSLGASGFYEQYF. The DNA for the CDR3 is TGTGCCAGCAGTTTAGGCGCTAGCGGTTTCTACGAGCAGTACTTC.